The 5 T cell receptor beta chains below all came from one sample that was sequenced in a study of blood T cell repertoires in COVID-19. Libraries were prepared by immunoSEQ multiplex PCR; TCRdb keeps only in-frame clonotypes and omits some of them. The sample comprises 650,000 to 800,000 clones, approximately 90% of which are singletons, and roughly 0.25% rests with the top ten. Sequenced material: peripheral blood. These receptors all stem from a woman aged 18 to 35 with acute or convalescent COVID-19.

V and J are TRBV5-1 and TRBJ1-4; 7 positions match TRBD1. This CDR3 is 14 amino acids long. Trimming removed 2 bases from V and 3 bases from J; junction bases left unmatched: 1. Germline V gene data show CDR1 as SGHRS and CDR2 as YFSETQ. CDR3 sequence (DNA): TGCGCCAGCAGCTTAGGGACAGCTAATGAAAAACTGTTTTTT. This translates into CASSLGTANEKLFF.

The CDR3 sequence is CASKADLNTEAFF. As DNA, the CDR3 is TGTGCCAGCAAAGCGGATTTGAACACTGAAGCTTTCTTT. J is TRBJ1-1 and V is TRBV27, with unresolved D. Trimming cost V 7 bases and J 0 bases, with 9 bases left between them. In germline, CDR1 is MNHEY, CDR2 SMNVEV (reference sequence). There are 13 residues in the CDR3.

The rearrangement uses TRBV28 and TRBJ1-2, with TRBD1 matching 10 bases. The junction had 8 bases not matched to a gene; V was cut back by 5 bases and J by 8 bases. This CDR3 has 14 residues. The V gene's germline CDR1 is MDHEN and CDR2 SYDVKM. DNA for the CDR3: TGTGCCAGCAGTCTGCTCGGGACAGGGGACGGCTACACCTTC. Amino acids: CASSLLGTGDGYTF.

This clone was recorded only once. The rearrangement links TRBV10-2 to TRBJ1-1; 10 nucleotides agree with TRBD1. CDR3 length: 14 amino acids. Germline loops: CDR1 WSHSY, CDR2 SAAADI. Trimming took 8 bases from V and 4 from J; bases not matched to a gene: 7. CDR3 DNA sequence: TGCGCCAGCGGGACAGGGGATGGGGGCACTGAAGCTTTCTTT. Translated, it gives CASGTGDGGTEAFF.

The rearrangement uses TRBV5-5 and TRBJ1-2, with 8 bases identical to TRBD1. Germline V gene lookup returns CDR1 SGHKS and CDR2 YYEKEE (reference sequence). The J segment lost 8 bases and the V segment lost 0 bases, leaving 9 bases of the junction unmatched. CDR3 length: 15 amino acids. CDR3 amino acids: CASSLEAGGMGGYTF. The DNA of the CDR3 is TGTGCCAGCAGCTTGGAGGCAGGGGGCATGGGAGGCTACACCTTC.